Listed below are T cell receptor beta chains from one sample, sequenced in a study of cytotoxic CD8 clonotypes in ibrutinib-treated CLL. TCRdb's table, derived via immunoSEQ multiplex PCR, lists solely in-frame clones and lacks some. The sample has around 26,000 clones, approximately 85% seen once; the top ten hold 6.5% to 8%. Sequencing used PBMCs, obtained after 24 months of ibrutinib treatment. These receptors all come from a human donor with chronic lymphocytic leukemia. Both conserved end residues are part of each CDR3. A D gene is named only where the DNA matches it firmly. The size of a clone is reported for some rows only, either as once, few or many, or as a class for expanded clones.

J,size,V,D,DNA,CDR3
TRBJ1-1,.,TRBV10-3,.,TGTGCCATCAGTGAGTCGCTCGGGGGCGGGAACACTGAAGCTTTCTTT,CAISESLGGGNTEAFF
TRBJ2-2,.,TRBV5-1,.,TGCGCCAGCAGCTTGGGGCCGAGAAGGGGTACCGGGGAGCTGTTTTTT,CASSLGPRRGTGELFF
TRBJ2-2,.,TRBV7-7,TRBD2,TGTGCTAGCAGTCCGGGACTAGCGGGGGTGAACACCGGGGAGCTGTTTTTT,CASSPGLAGVNTGELFF
TRBJ1-5,.,TRBV25-1,.,TGTGCCAGCAGCCGGCGGGGTGAGCCCCAGCATTTT,CASSRRGEPQHF
TRBJ1-5,.,TRBV10-2,.,TGCGCCAGCAAAAGGGGGGACTATAGCAATCAGCCCCAGCATTTT,CASKRGDYSNQPQHF
TRBJ1-6,few,TRBV4-1,.,TGCGCCAGCAGCCAAGCCTCCCCTGCCCAGGGAAATTCACCCCTCCACTTT,CASSQASPAQGNSPLHF
TRBJ1-5,.,TRBV28,TRBD1,TGTGCCAGCAGTTTTCCCGATAACTTTAACAGGGGCGTTTTTCAGCCCCAGCATTTT,CASSFPDNFNRGVFQPQHF
TRBJ1-1,.,TRBV7-6,TRBD1,TGTGCCAGCAGCTTGGCTACAGGGGAAGGCGCTGAAGCTTTCTTT,CASSLATGEGAEAFF
TRBJ1-1,.,TRBV27,.,TGTGCCAGCAGTCCTACCCGAGCCCGGGGAAACACTGAAGCTTTCTTT,CASSPTRARGNTEAFF
TRBJ2-4,once,TRBV6-5,.,TGTGCCAGCAGTTACTCAGACAGTGTAGCCAAAAACATTCAGTACTTC,CASSYSDSVAKNIQYF
TRBJ2-1,.,TRBV6-6,.,TGTGCCAGCAGTTACATCAGGGGCAATGAGCAGTTCTTC,CASSYIRGNEQFF
TRBJ2-7,.,TRBV6-1,.,TGTGCCAGCAGTCACCCGCAGGGGCCTACGGACGAGCAGTACTTC,CASSHPQGPTDEQYF
TRBJ2-3,.,TRBV19,.,TGTGCCAGTAGTATAGTTTCAGGGCGCGATACGCAGTATTTT,CASSIVSGRDTQYF
TRBJ1-4,once,TRBV18,.,TGTGCCAGCTCACCACCTTTTGGAGTCCCACCGGAGGGGCTGGGTAAACTGTTTTTT,CASSPPFGVPPEGLGKLFF
TRBJ2-1,.,TRBV5-8,TRBD1,TGTGCCAGCATCAGGTCTAGGGGGCCTTGGAATGAGCAGTTCTTC,CASIRSRGPWNEQFF
TRBJ2-7,.,TRBV6-5,TRBD1,TGTGCCAGCAGGGGACAGGATAGCTCCTACGAGCAGTACTTC,CASRGQDSSYEQYF
TRBJ1-2,.,TRBV5-5,.,TGTGCCAGCAGCGGAACGGGACACTTTAACTATGGCTACACCTTC,CASSGTGHFNYGYTF
TRBJ1-1,.,TRBV28,.,TGTGCCAGCAGTTTTAACACTGAAGCTTTCTTT,CASSFNTEAFF
TRBJ2-1,.,TRBV5-1,.,TGCGCCAGCAGCGAGGCGCCTCTCAGCTCCTACAATGAGCAGTTCTTC,CASSEAPLSSYNEQFF
TRBJ2-2,.,TRBV27,.,TGTGCCAGCAGTTTAGTGCGGGCAAGGCCCGGGGAGCTGTTTTTT,CASSLVRARPGELFF